This entry concerns a single T cell receptor (beta chain). Adults between about 18 and 95 years of age took part from 24 US areas. Participant reports of clinical history set cohort assignment. Repertoires were generated with immunoSEQ multiplex PCR, while TCRdb's copy carries only in-frame clones and drops some. Of about 210,000 clones detected, 81% appear once; the ten largest clones hold around 10%. The data are from a study of blood T cell repertoires in COVID-19. Study background: PBMCs, B-cell-depleted T cells, or T cells were the source of the cDNA or gDNA that made up the material.

Trimming took 3 bases from V and 3 from J, leaving 11 bases between them. The CDR3 is 14 residues long. The germline gives CDR1 KGHDR, CDR2 SFDVKD. The clonotype originates from a woman in her forties or fifties with acute COVID-19. The chain carries TRBV24-1 and TRBJ2-7; D is ambiguous. The sample was PBMCs or T cells enriched from blood (not recorded which). The CDR3 region has the DNA TGTGCCACCAGTGATGGCGGCCGGGTCTACGAGCAGTACTTC. Encoded protein: CATSDGGRVYEQYF.